A selection of T cell receptor beta chains follows, all from one sample in a study of cytotoxic CD8 clonotypes in ibrutinib-treated CLL. Sequencing used immunoSEQ multiplex PCR; TCRdb keeps in-frame clones, though not all of them. The repertoire holds roughly 40,000 clones, with around 63% as singletons. The sequenced sample was PBMCs, obtained at disease progression, from a patient treated with ibrutinib. The receptors shown here come from a human donor with chronic lymphocytic leukemia. The CDR3 runs from the conserved cysteine through the conserved F or W. Each record gives: D gene, J gene, V gene, clone size, CDR3 DNA, CDR3 protein. The D gene is left open where the match is weak. Size tells how often a clone was seen (once, few, many) or the class of an expanded clone, and some rows leave it out.

D gene: -
J gene: TRBJ2-7
V gene: TRBV7-9
clone size: -
CDR3 DNA: TGTGCCAGCAGCTTACTCGGAGGGGCCATTCTCTCCTACGAGCAGTACTTC
CDR3 protein: CASSLLGGAILSYEQYF

D gene: -
J gene: TRBJ1-5
V gene: TRBV2
clone size: -
CDR3 DNA: TGTGCCAGCCGAAAGGACGGGAATCAGCCCCAGCATTTT
CDR3 protein: CASRKDGNQPQHF

D gene: -
J gene: TRBJ1-1
V gene: TRBV11-2
clone size: -
CDR3 DNA: TGTGCCAGCAGCTTAGATCTTACAGGGCGGGCTTTCTTT
CDR3 protein: CASSLDLTGRAFF

D gene: -
J gene: TRBJ1-5
V gene: TRBV19
clone size: -
CDR3 DNA: TGTGCCAGTAGTTCCTCTTCCTATCAGCCCCAGCATTTT
CDR3 protein: CASSSSSYQPQHF

D gene: TRBD2
J gene: TRBJ2-3
V gene: TRBV2
clone size: -
CDR3 DNA: TGTGCCAGCATCCGAGGGGCGGGAGCGGGCACAGATACGCAGTATTTT
CDR3 protein: CASIRGAGAGTDTQYF

D gene: -
J gene: TRBJ1-2
V gene: TRBV27
clone size: -
CDR3 DNA: TGTGCCAGCAGTTTTCTCTCTTCGGGAGGCTACACCTTC
CDR3 protein: CASSFLSSGGYTF

D gene: -
J gene: TRBJ2-3
V gene: TRBV10-2
clone size: -
CDR3 DNA: TGCGCCAGCAGTGCGGGCAGAGCGGCCGCAGATACGCAGTATTTT
CDR3 protein: CASSAGRAAADTQYF

D gene: TRBD2
J gene: TRBJ2-5
V gene: TRBV4-2
clone size: -
CDR3 DNA: TGTGCCAGCACGAAACGGGGGGAGGGCCGAGAGACCCAGTACTTC
CDR3 protein: CASTKRGEGRETQYF

D gene: -
J gene: TRBJ2-2
V gene: TRBV5-6
clone size: -
CDR3 DNA: TGTGCCAGCAGCTTGGTCTACCAGGTGAACACCGGGGAGCTGTTTTTT
CDR3 protein: CASSLVYQVNTGELFF

D gene: -
J gene: TRBJ1-2
V gene: TRBV7-2
clone size: -
CDR3 DNA: TGTGCCAGCAGCTTACCCGGGGGGGTCTATGGCTACACCTTC
CDR3 protein: CASSLPGGVYGYTF

D gene: -
J gene: TRBJ2-5
V gene: TRBV5-1
clone size: -
CDR3 DNA: TGCGCCAGCGCGTCCGGGACTGATCAAGAGACCCAGTACTTC
CDR3 protein: CASASGTDQETQYF

D gene: -
J gene: TRBJ2-4
V gene: TRBV23-1
clone size: -
CDR3 DNA: TGCGCCAGCACCCCCCCAGTCGGCGGAAACATTCAGTACTTC
CDR3 protein: CASTPPVGGNIQYF

D gene: -
J gene: TRBJ1-2
V gene: TRBV6-5
clone size: -
CDR3 DNA: TGTGCCAGCAGTCCAGTCCTCGGGGGCTACACCTTC
CDR3 protein: CASSPVLGGYTF

D gene: -
J gene: TRBJ1-2
V gene: TRBV9
clone size: once
CDR3 DNA: TGTGCCAGCAGCTCAACCGGACAGTTCTATGGCTACACCTTC
CDR3 protein: CASSSTGQFYGYTF

D gene: -
J gene: TRBJ2-7
V gene: TRBV4-2
clone size: -
CDR3 DNA: TGTGCCAGCAGCCAAAGGGGCCACCCCTACGAGCAGTACTTC
CDR3 protein: CASSQRGHPYEQYF

D gene: -
J gene: TRBJ1-1
V gene: TRBV13
clone size: few
CDR3 DNA: TGTGCCAGCAGCTTTGTGACTGAAGCTTTCTTT
CDR3 protein: CASSFVTEAFF

D gene: -
J gene: TRBJ1-5
V gene: TRBV28
clone size: large
CDR3 DNA: TGTGCCAGCAGGATGGAGGACCTACGCAATCAGCCCCAGCATTTT
CDR3 protein: CASRMEDLRNQPQHF

D gene: TRBD1
J gene: TRBJ2-2
V gene: TRBV9
clone size: -
CDR3 DNA: TGTGCCAGCCGGACAGGGTGGGACACCGGGGAGCTGTTTTTT
CDR3 protein: CASRTGWDTGELFF

D gene: -
J gene: TRBJ2-3
V gene: TRBV5-4
clone size: few
CDR3 DNA: TGTGCCAGCAGCTTGGGCAGTCGCCGGACAGATACGCAGTATTTT
CDR3 protein: CASSLGSRRTDTQYF

D gene: TRBD2
J gene: TRBJ2-7
V gene: TRBV11-2
clone size: -
CDR3 DNA: TGTGCCAGCAGCTTAGGAGCTAGCGGGACGTCCCCGGACGAGCAGTACTTC
CDR3 protein: CASSLGASGTSPDEQYF